This TCR beta chain stems from a study of blood T cell repertoires in COVID-19. Study background: Italy, Spain and the United States were the sources of the convalescent and acute COVID-19 samples.

Per the study methods: Amplification of reference gene primers was used by the study to estimate nucleated cell counts. Sequenced by immunoSEQ multiplex PCR; TCRdb stores in-frame clones only, minus some. That table furnishes V, J and clone size, whereas the DNA furnished D and trimming. The repertoire holds under 300,000 clones, approximately 92% seen once, with less than 2.5% in the top ten. The CDR3 spans 17 residues. CDR1 is PRHDT, CDR2 FYEKMQ, per germline (reference sequence). V lost 2 bases to trimming and J lost 4 bases, with 21 bases between them. Recruits, aged roughly 18 to 95 years, lived in under 25 US areas. All recovered Cohort 3 donors got two negative PCRs, got clearance, or saw symptom resolution.

The chain uses TRBV13 and TRBJ2-7; a possible D gene is TRBD1 (6 bases). Specimen: PBMCs or T cells enriched from blood (not recorded which). The sequence derives from a woman aged 18-29 years who had recovered from COVID-19. Written as DNA, the CDR3 is TGTGCCAGCAGCTTAAAGTTTCCCGGGACACTCCTTTACGAGCAGTACTTC. This gives the protein CASSLKFPGTLLYEQYF.